The 29 T cell receptor beta chains below come from one sample, sequenced in a study of tumor-infiltrating lymphocytes in primary liver carcinoma. The approximately 17-32 mg bulk tissue piece was not sorted before simultaneous RNA and DNA extraction. A constant-region primer primed TCR beta cDNA synthesis from roughly 520 ng of total RNA. Slightly modified ARM-PCR with three nested multiplex PCR rounds yielded TCR beta libraries. Primers for the first two PCR rounds were TRBV1-TRBV30 forward primers and a C-beta reverse primer (roughly 9 cycles per round). TCRdb reanalysed the multiplex PCR reads using MiXCR and keeps one entry per CDR3 protein. Among around 190,000 distinct CDR3 sequences listed, roughly 80% were seen once. The sequenced material came from tumor tissue from primary liver carcinoma. The receptors stem from a middle-aged man with primary liver carcinoma and hepatitis B virus infection.

Concerning this clonotype: The CDR3 does not close with the conserved phenylalanine or tryptophan, likely indicating a read error. The V gene is TRBV29-1, the J gene TRBJ2-1; TRBD2 matches 14 bases. The CDR3 covers 15 residues. The germline V gene encodes CDR1 SQVTM and CDR2 ANQGSEA. CDR3 residues: CSVGLAGGFYNEQFL. CDR3 DNA sequence: TGCAGCGTTGGACTAGCGGGAGGGTTTTACAATGAACAGTTCCTC.

On this clonotype: A much larger clone differs by one base, so this may be a read error. The chain has TRBV6-7 and TRBJ2-1; TRBD2 matches 9 bases. TRBV6-7 is marked as an open reading frame, function uncertain. CDR3 size: 15 residues. The J segment lost 8 bases and the V segment lost 11 bases, leaving 16 bases of the junction unmatched. CDR3 in amino acids: CAGQREAPWRDEQFF. The CDR3 bases are TGTGCCGGACAGCGGGAGGCCCCTTGGAGGGATGAGCAGTTCTTC.

This clonotype was detected only once. A much larger clone sits a single nucleotide away, making a read error possible. This is likely a read error, given that the CDR3 carries no conserved phenylalanine or tryptophan at its end. J is TRBJ1-1 and V is TRBV30, with D unclear. Germline V lookup: CDR1 GTSNPN, CDR2 SVGIG (reference sequence). The CDR3 has 13 amino acids. Trimming left V 3 bases short and J 1 base short, with 9 bases between. In DNA form, the CDR3 reads TGTGCCTGGAGGAATTGGCGGAACACTGAAGCTTTCTAT. Protein product: CAWRNWRNTEAFY.

This clonotype was detected once. Germline and junction disagree at one end, which may indicate a read error. V and J are TRBV4-3 and TRBJ2-2; D unclear. The CDR3 is 16 residues long. Germline V gene sequence: CDR1 LGHNA, CDR2 YSLEER. The CDR3 nucleotides read TGCGCCAGCAACCAAAATAAGGGAACGAACACCGGGGAGCTGTTTTTT. This encodes CASNQNKGTNTGELFF.

The V call is TRBV10-3, the J call TRBJ1-1; D possibly corresponds to TRBD1 (6 bases). V was clipped by 8 bases and J by 4 bases, with 17 bases between them. Germline-derived CDR1 and CDR2 are ENHRY and SYGVKD. CDR3 length: 14 residues. The CDR3 nucleotides are TGTGCCATCCAAGGGGGAGGAATGAGCACTGAAGCTTTCTTT. It encodes CAIQGGGMSTEAFF.

In the case of this clonotype: The conserved phenylalanine or tryptophan normally closing the CDR3 is absent here, so this likely arose from a read error. It is unclear where the CDR3 begins or ends on the DNA, so no DNA is shown, and the CDR3 is as TCRdb lists it. The chain combines TRBV6-2 or TRBV6-3 with TRBJ1-5. Germline lookup yields CDR1 MNHEY and CDR2 SVGEGT. The CDR3 is made up of 14 amino acids, end residues included. The CDR3 here is CASSSRPSNQPQHL.

The chain joins TRBV4-1 to TRBJ2-5; no clear D gene. V was trimmed by 4 bases and J by 8 bases, leaving 14 bases between them. Germline V gene sequence: CDR1 MGHRA, CDR2 YSYEKL. This CDR3 contains 13 residues. This chain's CDR3 is CASSRDDTHTQYF. The CDR3 region has the DNA TGCGCCAGCAGCCGAGACGACACACATACCCAGTACTTC.

This clonotype appeared a single time. A junction end diverges from the germline sequence, so it may reflect a read error. V and J are TRBV29-1 and TRBJ2-3; no firm D call. The CDR3 is 10 amino acids. The germline CDR1 and CDR2 sequences are SQVTM and ANQGSEA. The CDR3 protein is CSVAQETQYF. The CDR3 nucleotides read TGCAGCGTTGCCCAAGAAACGCAATATTTT.

In the case of this clonotype: The junction departs from germline at one end; a sequencing error may be responsible. The J gene is TRBJ2-7, the V gene TRBV11-2, with a weak D call TRBD2 (5 bases). CDR3 length: 14 residues. Germline-derived CDR1 and CDR2 are SGHAT and FQNNGV. CDR3 in amino acids: CVSTRGSSTYKQYF. CDR3 nucleotide sequence: TGTGTCAGCACCCGTGGGAGTTCCACCTACAAGCAGTACTTC.

Concerning this clonotype itself: The junction departs from the called germline gene at one end, perhaps through a read error. J is TRBJ2-1 and V is TRBV4-2, with 8 bases aligning to TRBD1. Germline CDR1 LGHNA, CDR2 YNFKEQ. This CDR3 region has 16 residues. The CDR3 reads CASSRRTGSCVNKQFF. Written as DNA, the CDR3 is TGTGCCAGCAGCCGACGGACAGGGTCATGTGTCAATAAGCAGTTCTTC.

Note on this clonotype: A junction boundary mismatches the germline segment, possibly from a read error. This chain connects TRBV11-2 to TRBJ2-6, with D maybe TRBD2 (5 bases). The CDR3 runs 15 residues. The germline V gene has CDR1 SGHAT and CDR2 FQNNGV. Here the CDR3 DNA reads TGTGTTACCCAGCGGCCGCACTCTAGGGCCAACATCCTGACTTTC. Translation gives CVTQRPHSRANILTF.

This clonotype was counted once. The junction departs from the called germline gene at one end, perhaps through a read error. The J gene is TRBJ2-2, the V gene TRBV4-3; 10 bases match TRBD1. CDR3 length: 18 amino acids. Germline values: CDR1 LGHNA, CDR2 YSLEER. CDR3 loop: CASSQYHWTGGYTGVLFF. CDR3 sequence (DNA): TGCGCCAGCAGCCAATATCACTGGACAGGGGGGTACACCGGGGTGCTGTTTTTT.

Of note for this clonotype: This CDR3 fails to terminate in the conserved phenylalanine or tryptophan, so it likely reflects a read error. The chain's CDR3 is CSSSLGVSNNEQFS. For the CDR3, the DNA is TGTAGCAGCAGCTTAGGCGTCTCGAACAATGAACAGTTCTCC. The chain uses TRBV11-3 and TRBJ2-1; no clear D. The CDR3 consists of 14 residues. Germline CDR1 reads SGHNT; CDR2 reads YENEEA.

Comments on this clonotype: An end of the junction differs from the germline gene, which may be a read error. The CDR3 loop reads CASSYTGHSSGELFF. The CDR3 nucleotides read TGTGCCAGCAGCTATACAGGACATTCCTCCGGGGAGCTATTTTTT. The chain combines TRBV11-1 with TRBJ2-2; either TRBD1 or TRBD2 may supply D (5 bases each). The CDR3 is made up of 15 amino acids. Germline CDR1 reads SGHAT; CDR2 reads FQDESV (reference sequence).

This clonotype was detected a few times. A read error may explain this, as a much larger clone is one base away. The genes are TRBV7-9 and TRBJ1-1; D is uncertain. CDR1 is SEHNR and CDR2 is FQNEAQ in the germline V gene (reference sequence). The CDR3 runs 13 residues. This CDR3 reads CAISATLNTEAFF. The CDR3 DNA sequence: TGTGCCATCAGCGCAACCTTGAACACTGAAGCTTTCTTT.

As regards this clonotype: The CDR3 does not close with the conserved phenylalanine or tryptophan, likely indicating a read error. No DNA is shown, since the ends of the CDR3 on it are uncertain; the CDR3 is the one TCRdb lists. The chain uses TRBV6-2 or TRBV6-3 and TRBJ1-1; TRBD1 reflects the table's D call only, with no check against the DNA. CDR1 and CDR2 from the germline V gene are MNHEY and SVGEGT. The CDR3 is 12 residues long, counting both termini. CDR3 sequence reads: CASGTRNTEGFS.

This clonotype was detected once. At one boundary the junction diverges from the germline segment, which might be a read error. This CDR3 reads CASSTGQTYEQYF. For the CDR3, the DNA is TGTGCCAGCAGCACGGGACAGACCTACGAACAGTACTTC. This sequence joins TRBV4-2 and TRBJ2-7; the match to TRBD1 covers 7 bases. From germline, CDR1 is LGHNA and CDR2 YNFKEQ. The length of the CDR3 is 13 residues.

The CDR3 sequence is CTISLEGYKNIQYF. CDR3 coding DNA: TGTACCATCAGCTTAGAAGGCTACAAAAACATTCAGTACTTC. The J gene is TRBJ2-4, the V gene TRBV11-2; D unclear. From germline, CDR1 is SGHAT and CDR2 FQNNGV. The CDR3 length is 14 residues.

On this clonotype itself: The junction differs from germline at one of its ends, possibly a read error. The chain combines TRBV6-2 or TRBV6-3 with TRBJ1-1, with a weak D call TRBD1 (5 bases). The germline CDR1 and CDR2 sequences are MNHEY and SVGEGT. The CDR3 is made up of 13 amino acids. Here the CDR3 DNA reads TGTGCCAGCCGACTGACAGAAAACACTGAAGCTAACTTT. It is translated as CASRLTENTEANF.

A remark on this clonotype: The junction shows a germline mismatch at one end, possibly a read error. The chain links TRBV6-1 to TRBJ2-2, with TRBD2 matching 7 bases. CDR3 length equals 13 residues. The V gene's germline CDR1 is MNHNS and CDR2 SASEGT. The CDR3 DNA follows: TGTGCCAGCAGTCGGGTTTTCAGCGGGAAGCTGTTTTTT. Protein product: CASSRVFSGKLFF.

With regard to this clonotype: At one boundary the junction diverges from the germline segment, which might be a read error. The CDR3 protein is CATDKDSGGNVQYF. Here the CDR3 DNA reads TGCGCCACGGATAAAGACTCGGGGGGCAACGTGCAGTACTTC. The chain recombines TRBV6-1 with TRBJ2-7, with a weak D call TRBD2 (7 bases). The CDR3 totals 14 residues. Germline V gene data show CDR1 as MNHNS and CDR2 as SASEGT.

The chain carries TRBV4-1 and TRBJ2-1; D may be TRBD2 (6 bases). This CDR3 is 14 amino acids long. The germline V and J ends were trimmed by 3 bases and 13 bases, with 19 bases remaining between them. From germline, CDR1 is MGHRA and CDR2 YSYEKL. The CDR3 spells CASSQIGVGGDQFF. The DNA of the CDR3 is TGCGCCAGCAGCCAGATCGGGGTGGGAGGTGACCAGTTCTTC.

V usage is TRBV5-1 and J usage is TRBJ2-1; D is uncertain. This CDR3 is 13 amino acids long. Deletions cut 2 bases from V and 7 bases from J, with 10 bases between. Germline V lookup: CDR1 SGHRS, CDR2 YFSETQ. Here the CDR3 reads CASSLTVVNEQFF. CDR3 coding DNA: TGCGCCAGCAGCTTAACAGTGGTTAATGAGCAGTTCTTC.

Note on this clonotype: A read error may produce the germline difference seen at one junction end. This rearrangement joins TRBV6-1 to TRBJ2-2, with a possible D match to TRBD2 (5 bases). This CDR3 spans 14 amino acids. In germline, CDR1 is MNHNS, CDR2 SASEGT. The CDR3 region is CTSSPTVVPGELYF. DNA of the CDR3: TGTACCAGCAGTCCGACGGTGGTCCCCGGGGAGCTGTATTTT.

Of note for this clonotype: Mismatch with germline at one junction end may stem from a read error. V gene TRBV12-3 or TRBV12-4 combines with J gene TRBJ2-3, with D hard to call. The CDR3 spans 15 residues. The DNA of the CDR3 is TGTGCGAGCAGTCCGCAGCTGGAGAGGCCAGATACGCAGTATTTT. Translation gives CASSPQLERPDTQYF.

The V call is TRBV12-5, the J call TRBJ2-3; TRBD2 might be the D (6 bases). The CDR3 runs 13 residues. The V end lost 4 bases, the J end lost 9 bases, and 14 bases lay between the germline ends. Germline CDR1 LGHNT, CDR2 FRNRAP. For the CDR3, the DNA is TGTGCTAGTGGTTCGGGACTGGGAGAAACGCAGTATTTT. Amino acids: CASGSGLGETQYF.

The chain carries TRBV4-1 and TRBJ2-3; 7 nucleotides agree with TRBD2. V was clipped by 1 base and J by 4 bases; unmatched bases: 14. The CDR3 is 18 amino acids. Germline CDR1 and CDR2: MGHRA and YSYEKL. In nucleotides, the CDR3 is TGCGCCAGCAGCCAAGGTGGCAGCTTGGTCACTAGCGCAGATACGCAGTATTTT. Protein: CASSQGGSLVTSADTQYF.

The CDR3 DNA follows: TGCAACGTCGTCGAACGGATCAATCAGCCCCAGCATTTT. Translation: CNVVERINQPQHF. The chain joins TRBV29-1 to TRBJ1-5; D call uncertain. The CDR3 sequence is 13 residues long. CDR1 and CDR2 (germline): SQVTM, ANQGSEA.

This clonotype is a singleton in its sample. At one of its ends the junction is not consistent with the germline gene, which may arise from a read error. The chain couples TRBV10-2 to TRBJ2-3; 9 bases map to TRBD2. This CDR3 has 17 residues. Germline V lookup: CDR1 WSHSY, CDR2 SAAADI. The CDR3 DNA reads as TGCACCAGCAGTAAGTTACAGGGACTAGCTAGCACAGATACGCGGTATTTT. The encoded protein is CTSSKLQGLASTDTRYF.